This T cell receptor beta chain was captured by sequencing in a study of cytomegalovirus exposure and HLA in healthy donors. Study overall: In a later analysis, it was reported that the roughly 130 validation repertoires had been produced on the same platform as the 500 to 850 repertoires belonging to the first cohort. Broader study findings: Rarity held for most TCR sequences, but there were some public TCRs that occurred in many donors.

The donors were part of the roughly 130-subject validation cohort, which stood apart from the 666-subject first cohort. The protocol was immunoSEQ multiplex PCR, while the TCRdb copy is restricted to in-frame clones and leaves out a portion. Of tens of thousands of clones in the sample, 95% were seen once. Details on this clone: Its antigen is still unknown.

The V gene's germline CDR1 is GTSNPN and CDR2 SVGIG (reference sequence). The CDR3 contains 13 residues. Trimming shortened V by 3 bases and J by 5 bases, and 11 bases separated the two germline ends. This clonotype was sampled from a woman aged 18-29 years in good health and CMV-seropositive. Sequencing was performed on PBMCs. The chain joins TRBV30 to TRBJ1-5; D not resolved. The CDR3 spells CAWSERGDQPQHF. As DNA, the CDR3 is TGTGCCTGGAGCGAACGGGGTGATCAGCCCCAGCATTTT.